Following are 3 T cell receptor beta chains from one sample sequenced in a study of T cell repertoires in cytomegalovirus infection (dated by TCRdb to between 2018 and 2021). This sample was sequenced with an Illumina HiSeq 1500. TCRdb reprocessed the public reads (quality trimming at Q25 with fastp, clone calling with MiXCR) and kept in-frame beta chains. Entries are consolidated by CDR3 protein sequence, retaining the most common genes and DNA. Recorded for this sample are roughly 320,000 distinct CDR3 sequences; approximately 8.9% of them occurred a single time. In total, the top ten clones hold more than 2.5% of the sample. The sample comprised PBMCs. The receptor set was obtained from a human donor in good health (CMV status not recorded). Some clones in this sample may be carry-over from other donors' samples.

This clonotype occurred many times. The rearrangement joins TRBV27 to TRBJ2-7; possibly TRBD1 or TRBD2 for D (6 bases each). The germline CDR1 and CDR2 sequences are MNHEY and SMNVEV (reference sequence). The CDR3 runs to 14 residues. V lost 5 bases and J lost 1, with 12 bases in between. The CDR3 DNA reads TGTGCCAGCAGTCCTCGGGGGCATTCCTACGAGCAGTACTTC. Translated, it gives CASSPRGHSYEQYF.

This clonotype was seen ten or more times. This chain links TRBV7-2 with TRBJ1-6, with 8 bases that match TRBD1. The CDR3 is 15 amino acids. Germline values: CDR1 SGHTA, CDR2 FQGNSA. J was trimmed by 10 bases and V by 6 bases; bases with no gene match: 11. CDR3 sequence (DNA): TGTGCCAGCAGACAGGACAGGGCTTATGGGTCACCCCTCCACTTT. This encodes CASRQDRAYGSPLHF. The full variable domain, with the rest looked up from reference TRBV7-2 and TRBJ1-6, is GAGVSQSPSNKVTEKGKDVELRCDPISGHTALYWYRQSLGQGLEFLIYFQGNSAPDKSGLPSDRFSAERTGGSVSTLTIQRTQQEDSAVYLCASRQDRAYGSPLHFGNGTRLTVT.

This clonotype was recorded at least ten times. The chain combines TRBV20-1 with TRBJ2-1; D perhaps matches TRBD1 (6 bases). The CDR3 length is 17 residues. Germline loops: CDR1 DFQATT, CDR2 SNEGSKA (reference sequence). The V end was cut by 5 bases, the J end by 0 bases, with 20 bases between. The chain's CDR3 is CSARRQEAVSSYNEQFF. Written as DNA, the CDR3 is TGCAGTGCTCGCCGACAGGAGGCCGTAAGCTCCTACAATGAGCAGTTCTTC.